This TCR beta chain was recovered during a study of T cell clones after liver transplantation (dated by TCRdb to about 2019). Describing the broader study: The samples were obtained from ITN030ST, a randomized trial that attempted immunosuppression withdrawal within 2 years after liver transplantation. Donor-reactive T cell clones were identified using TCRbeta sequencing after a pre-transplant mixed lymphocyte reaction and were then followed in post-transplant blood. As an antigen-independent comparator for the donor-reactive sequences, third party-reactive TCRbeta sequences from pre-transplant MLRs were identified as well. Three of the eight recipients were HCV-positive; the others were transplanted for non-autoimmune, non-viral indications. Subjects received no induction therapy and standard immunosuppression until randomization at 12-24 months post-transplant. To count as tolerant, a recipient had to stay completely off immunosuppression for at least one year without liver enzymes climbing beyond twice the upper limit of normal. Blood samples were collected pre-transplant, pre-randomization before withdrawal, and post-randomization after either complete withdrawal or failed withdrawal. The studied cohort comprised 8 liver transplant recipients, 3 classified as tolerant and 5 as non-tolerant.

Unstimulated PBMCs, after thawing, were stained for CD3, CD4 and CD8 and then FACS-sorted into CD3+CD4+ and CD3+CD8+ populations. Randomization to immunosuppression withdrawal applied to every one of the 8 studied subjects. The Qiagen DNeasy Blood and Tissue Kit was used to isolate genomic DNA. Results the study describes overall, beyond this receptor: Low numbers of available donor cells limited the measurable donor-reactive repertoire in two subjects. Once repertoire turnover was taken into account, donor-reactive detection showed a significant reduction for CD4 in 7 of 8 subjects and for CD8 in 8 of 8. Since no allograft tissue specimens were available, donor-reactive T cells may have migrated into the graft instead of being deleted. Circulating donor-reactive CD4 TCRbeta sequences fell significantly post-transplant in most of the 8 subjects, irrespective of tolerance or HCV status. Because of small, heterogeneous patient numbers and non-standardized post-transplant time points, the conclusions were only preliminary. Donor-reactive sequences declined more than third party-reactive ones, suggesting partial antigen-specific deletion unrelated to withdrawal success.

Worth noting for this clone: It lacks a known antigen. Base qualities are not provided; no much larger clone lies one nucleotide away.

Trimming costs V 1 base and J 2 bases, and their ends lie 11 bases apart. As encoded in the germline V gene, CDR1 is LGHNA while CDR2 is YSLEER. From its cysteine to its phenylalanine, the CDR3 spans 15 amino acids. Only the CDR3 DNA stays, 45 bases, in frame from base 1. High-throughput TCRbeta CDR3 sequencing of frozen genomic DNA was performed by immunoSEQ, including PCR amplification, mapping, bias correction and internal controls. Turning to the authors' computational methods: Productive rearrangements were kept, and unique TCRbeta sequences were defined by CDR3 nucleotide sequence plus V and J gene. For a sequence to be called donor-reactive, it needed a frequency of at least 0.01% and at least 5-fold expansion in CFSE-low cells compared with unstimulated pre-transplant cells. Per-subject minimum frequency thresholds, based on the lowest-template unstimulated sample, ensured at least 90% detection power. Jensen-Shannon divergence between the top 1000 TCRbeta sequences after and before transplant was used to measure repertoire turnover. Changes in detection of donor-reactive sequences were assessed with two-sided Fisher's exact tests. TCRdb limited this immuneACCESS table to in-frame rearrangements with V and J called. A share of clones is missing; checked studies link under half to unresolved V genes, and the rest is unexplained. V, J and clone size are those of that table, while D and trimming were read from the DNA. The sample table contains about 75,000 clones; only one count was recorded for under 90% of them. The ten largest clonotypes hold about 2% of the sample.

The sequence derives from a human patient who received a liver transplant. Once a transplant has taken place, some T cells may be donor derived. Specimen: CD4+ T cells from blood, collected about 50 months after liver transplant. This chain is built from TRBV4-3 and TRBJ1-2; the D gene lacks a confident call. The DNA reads TGCGCCAGCAGCCAAGTTGACGCAGCGAACTATGGCTACACCTTC. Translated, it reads CASSQVDAANYGYTF.